The sample holds many counts of the clone carrying this T cell receptor (beta chain). Its target is not known. V was clipped by 0 bases and J by 8 bases, with 17 bases between them. Germline V gene lookup returns CDR1 LGHDT and CDR2 YNNKEL (reference sequence). The CDR3 contains 16 residues. Unique molecular identifiers featured in how the TCRbeta library was prepared. MiXCR was run by TCRdb on the PCR reads, yielding one entry per CDR3 protein. The sample shows roughly 160,000 distinct CDR3 sequences, over 8.5% of them seen only once. The data stem from a study of T-cell reconstitution after alpha-beta-depleted transplantation in children. General study results and limits: The main origin of T-cell counts and diversity one year after transplant was newly produced T cells.

The source was PBMCs, collected before TCRalphabeta/CD19-depleted stem cell transplant. This TCR came from a boy younger than 10 with acute myeloid leukemia, due to receive a stem cell transplant. The chain recombines TRBV3-1 with TRBJ2-1; D might be TRBD2 (5 bases). CDR3 loop: CASSQDRGIRRDEQFF. DNA for the CDR3: TGTGCCAGCAGCCAAGACCGGGGTATCCGTAGGGATGAGCAGTTCTTC.